This T cell receptor beta chain comes out of a study of post-analysis software for immune sequencing data. Overall study results and limits: Significantly decreased normalized Chao1 diversity was recorded for multiple sclerosis patients relative to controls. TRBV segments more frequent in patients than in controls numbered roughly 5 and included TRBV5-6, TRBV5-1 and TRBV20-1.

Built from TCR beta cDNA, the libraries had unique molecular identifiers in them. TCRdb reprocessed the PCR reads via MiXCR and lists one record per CDR3 protein. The sample comprises 650,000 to 850,000 distinct CDR3 sequences, around 50% of which are singletons, and approximately 4.4% rests with the top ten. CDR3 length equals 15 residues. With 4 bases clipped from V and 4 bases from J, the junction kept 4 bases outside the gene matches. The germline CDR1 and CDR2 sequences are SEHNR and FQNEAQ (reference sequence). As to this clonotype: Its antigen is still unknown.

Sequencing was done on a sample of blood. The TCR was taken from a girl under 18 with multiple sclerosis. This rearrangement joins TRBV7-9 to TRBJ2-5; TRBD2 aligns across 12 bases. The CDR3 sequence is CASSSELAGGETQYF. In DNA, the CDR3 is TGTGCCAGCAGCTCTGAACTAGCGGGAGGAGAGACCCAGTACTTC.